Reported below is one TCR beta chain. Its cognate antigen is unknown. The entry originates in a study of breast tumors, draining lymph nodes, adjacent tissues. The study's findings and limits: Most tumor T cells seemingly derive from lymph node, then expand in tumor. Tumor repertoires ranked between lymph nodes and nontumor tissue in diversity, with V and J gene preferences.

TCRdb redid the calling of the multiplex PCR reads with MiXCR, one entry per CDR3 protein. This sample has 140,000 to 150,000 distinct CDR3 sequences, with over 25% found just once. Germline V gene lookup returns CDR1 SGHAT and CDR2 FQNNGV. The CDR3 is 17 amino acids. V lost 1 base to trimming and J lost 7 bases, with 17 bases between them. The lymph nodes were axillary draining lymph nodes from breast cancer patients. The V and J genes are TRBV11-2 and TRBJ1-6; D is perhaps TRBD1 (5 bases). Sequences were obtained from axillary lymph node tissue. This TCR was sampled from a female donor with breast cancer. Some clones in this sample may be carry-over from other donors' samples. As DNA, the CDR3 is TGTGCCAGCAGCTTAGCGGCGGGCTCGACAGTGAATTCACCCCTCCACTTT. Translating it yields CASSLAAGSTVNSPLHF. Complete variable domain (other parts from reference TRBV11-2 and TRBJ1-6): EAGVAQSPRYKIIEKRQSVAFWCNPISGHATLYWYQQILGQGPKLLIQFQNNGVVDDSQLPKDRFSAERLKGVDSTLKIQPAKLEDSAVYLCASSLAAGSTVNSPLHFGNGTRLTVT.